Following are 15 T cell receptor beta chains from one sample sequenced in a study of CD8 T cells in ankylosing spondylitis. TCRdb independently ran MiXCR on the 5' RACE reads; one entry per CDR3 protein. The data hold 150,000 to 250,000 distinct CDR3 sequences, with about 13% observed a single time. Sequenced sample: blood, either unsorted or a sorted T cell fraction (not recorded which). These receptors were taken from a male donor with ankylosing spondylitis or in good health (not recorded which).

The chain links TRBV12-3 or TRBV12-4 to TRBJ2-1; 7 bases agree with TRBD2. V shed 3 bases, J shed 8 bases, and the junction held 10 bases outside the gene matches. The length of the CDR3 is 15 residues. In DNA form, the CDR3 reads TGTGCCAGCAGTTTTATCGCGGGAGCTAGGGATGAGCAGTTCTTC. This sequence encodes CASSFIAGARDEQFF.

The chain has TRBV7-9 and TRBJ2-1, with D perhaps TRBD2 (6 bases). The CDR3 totals 16 residues. Germline loops: CDR1 SEHNR, CDR2 FQNEAQ (reference sequence). The V end was cut by 6 bases, the J end by 4 bases, with 19 bases between. The CDR3 nucleotides read TGTGCCAGCAGAACTTCGAGCTTTGGAGGGTACAATGAGCAGTTCTTC. Residues: CASRTSSFGGYNEQFF.

This clonotype was counted between two and nine times. This chain links TRBV6-1 with TRBJ2-7; D is ambiguous. V was shortened by 8 bases and J by 7 bases, with 18 bases between the two germline ends. The CDR3 is 13 amino acids. The V gene's germline CDR1 is MNHNS and CDR2 SASEGT. CDR3 bases: TGTGCCAGCCCGGAGCAAGTTGCCGTTGAGCAGTACTTC. It codes for CASPEQVAVEQYF.

At least ten counts were recorded for this clonotype. The J gene is TRBJ1-1, the V gene TRBV19, with 9 bases identical to TRBD1. J gave up 4 bases and V 3 bases, and 3 bases lay outside the gene matches. The CDR3 spans 14 residues. CDR1 is LNHDA, CDR2 SQIVND, per germline (reference sequence). The CDR3 bases are TGTGCCAGTAGTATGGCACAGGGGGCCACTGAAGCTTTCTTT. Protein: CASSMAQGATEAFF. The whole variable domain, filled in from reference TRBV19 and TRBJ1-1, reads DGGITQSPKYLFRKEGQNVTLSCEQNLNHDAMYWYRQDPGQGLRLIYYSQIVNDFQKGDIAEGYSVSREKKESFPLTVTSAQKNPTAFYLCASSMAQGATEAFFGQGTRLTVV.

The chain employs TRBV7-6 and TRBJ1-1, with unresolved D. Trimming removed 5 bases at V and 6 bases at J, with 13 bases between. The CDR3 covers 13 residues. Germline assignment: CDR1 SGHVS and CDR2 FNYEAQ. This CDR3 reads CASSPDEDAEAFF. The CDR3 nucleotides read TGTGCCAGCAGCCCGGACGAGGATGCTGAAGCTTTCTTT.

This sequence joins TRBV27 and TRBJ2-6; D perhaps matches TRBD1 (5 bases). Germline lookup yields CDR1 MNHEY and CDR2 SMNVEV (reference sequence). The V gene lost 5 bases and the J gene lost 4 bases, with 27 bases spanning the gap. The CDR3 totals 20 residues. The CDR3 DNA follows: TGTGCCAGCAGTCTCCTTTTGACAGACCCGTTCTTTTCCGGGGCCAACGTCCTGACTTTC. Translated: CASSLLLTDPFFSGANVLTF.

This chain uses TRBV5-1 with TRBJ2-3, with 12 bases identical to TRBD2. Germline V gene lookup returns CDR1 SGHRS and CDR2 YFSETQ. The CDR3 has 16 residues. V was clipped by 5 bases and J by 0 bases; unmatched bases: 4. The CDR3 DNA is TGCGCCAGCAGTCACGGGACTAGCGGGAGCACAGATACGCAGTATTTT. Amino acid sequence: CASSHGTSGSTDTQYF.

V usage is TRBV6-1 and J usage is TRBJ2-7; 7 bases fit TRBD1. Losses at the gene ends were 6 bases for V and 1 base for J; bases not matched to a gene: 9. Germline V gene lookup returns CDR1 MNHNS and CDR2 SASEGT. The CDR3 sequence is 15 residues long. The CDR3 DNA reads TGTGCCAGCAGCACAGGGGCGCCTGATTCCTACGAGCAGTACTTC. It codes for CASSTGAPDSYEQYF.

This clonotype was observed a few times. This chain links TRBV27 with TRBJ2-1; the D gene is possibly TRBD2 (6 bases). CDR1 and CDR2 (germline): MNHEY, SMNVEV (reference sequence). The V and J ends lost 4 bases and 6 bases respectively, with 13 bases between them. The CDR3 runs to 14 residues. The CDR3 DNA sequence: TGTGCCAGCAGTTACGGGGGAGGAACCAATGAGCAGTTCTTC. This translates into CASSYGGGTNEQFF.

The genes are TRBV6-2 or TRBV6-3 and TRBJ2-3, with a possible D match to TRBD2 (6 bases). In germline, CDR1 is MNHEY, CDR2 SVGEGT. Trimming cost V 5 bases and J 5 bases, with 11 bases left between them. The CDR3 runs to 13 residues. The CDR3 protein is CASSPPGGDTQYF. DNA for the CDR3: TGTGCCAGCAGTCCACCCGGGGGAGATACGCAGTATTTT.

The V gene is TRBV29-1, the J gene TRBJ2-7; D unclear. Germline V lookup: CDR1 SQVTM, CDR2 ANQGSEA. The CDR3 is 12 residues long. Between the trimmed V and J ends, which lost 5 bases and 3 bases, there was a span of 11 bases. The CDR3 spells CSVTETGYEQYF. The CDR3 nucleotides are TGCAGCGTTACAGAGACGGGCTACGAGCAGTACTTC.

V gene TRBV6-6 combines with J gene TRBJ2-3; no reliable D call. This CDR3 region has 13 residues. CDR1 and CDR2 from the germline V gene are MNHNY and SVGAGI (reference sequence). The ends were cut back, 0 bases at V and 6 bases at J, with 7 bases in the middle. This CDR3 reads CASSYSISDTQYF. In DNA form, the CDR3 reads TGTGCCAGCAGTTACTCGATCAGTGATACGCAGTATTTT.

The genes are TRBV7-9 and TRBJ2-1; tentatively, D is TRBD2 (5 bases). This CDR3 is built from 14 residues. In germline, CDR1 is SEHNR, CDR2 FQNEAQ (reference sequence). V lost 5 bases and J lost 6, with 14 bases in between. In nucleotides, the CDR3 is TGTGCCAGCAGCCCCGGACTGGCTTCCAATGAGCAGTTCTTC. Translation gives CASSPGLASNEQFF.

This clonotype was observed a few times. This chain uses TRBV2 with TRBJ2-4; TRBD1 matches 8 bases. The CDR3 is made up of 13 amino acids. V shed 11 bases and J 5 bases; nucleotides not matched to a gene: 8. Germline V gene lookup returns CDR1 SNHLY and CDR2 FYNNEI. The CDR3 DNA is TGTGCCGGACTACAGGGGGTCCAAAACATTCAGTACTTC. It is translated as CAGLQGVQNIQYF.

The chain has TRBV12-3 or TRBV12-4 and TRBJ2-1; perhaps TRBD2 as D (5 bases). The germline V and J ends were trimmed by 3 bases and 8 bases, with 11 bases remaining between them. The CDR3 runs 13 residues. For the CDR3, the DNA is TGTGCCAGCAGTTTGGGAACTAGTTATGAGCAGTTCTTC. It is translated as CASSLGTSYEQFF.